This TCR beta chain was retrieved from a study of T cells in Graves' hyperthyroidism and ophthalmopathy (dated by TCRdb to between 2017 and 2020). Study-wide context: To identify distinguishing TCR V-J signatures, a discovery cohort of around 98 patients was used, comprising 40 to 45 with Graves' ophthalmopathy and around 60 with stable Graves' hyperthyroidism. Prospective prediction of ophthalmopathy was tested in an independent validation cohort of fewer than 20 hyperthyroidism patients and some 17 patients who later progressed to ophthalmopathy. The 100 discovery patients were divided at random into training and test sets in a 7:3 ratio. In several Graves' hyperthyroidism patients, the study also compared T-cell repertoires from thyroid tissue with T-cell repertoires from blood. Once sampling was done, hyperthyroidism patients were given methimazole at a starting dose of 30 mg daily, whereas ophthalmopathy patients were given high-dose intravenous methylprednisolone. According to the paper, TCR Vbeta CDR3 sequencing was carried out on 135 peripheral blood samples, which came from under 50 ophthalmopathy, under 80 hyperthyroidism and roughly 17 progressor patients. Results the study describes overall, beyond this receptor: Sample size was not statistically predetermined, and blinding of investigators to group allocation was not performed. In validation, the model predicted progression to ophthalmopathy with around 71% sensitivity and 72% to 85% specificity, a median of around six months before onset. Most expanded thyroid clonotypes (frequency above 0.001) were also detected in blood, a finding suggesting that blood repertoires may reflect thyroid immune responses. A model built on a 13 V-J signature distinguished ophthalmopathy from stable hyperthyroidism, reaching roughly 88% sensitivity and about 81% specificity in cross-validation and 80%/75% in testing.

The table lists this clonotype with many counts. The antigen it binds to is not known. No clone much larger than this one lies a single base away; base qualities are absent. The TCR beta CDR3 regions were amplified from RNA transcripts. The TCR CDR3 was subjected to a first round of RT-PCR using the HTBI primer set and the Qiagen OneStep RT-PCR kit. Libraries were constructed in a second round of multiplex PCR, after which size selection and purification were carried out. Paired-end sequencing of the libraries was performed with 100 bp reads on an Illumina HiSeq2000. The authors' analysis ran thus. SOAPnuke was used to process the raw data, throwing out any read that contained adapters or uncalled bases, had a mean Phred below 15, or lacked an exact constant-primer or identifier match. COPE v1.2.5 was used to merge the high-quality paired reads, and each unique nucleotide sequence was defined as a clonotype. Clonotypes were aligned to IMGT TRBV, TRBD and TRBJ reference segments using MiTCR v1.1. Only V-J combinations with frequency above 0.0001, covering 99% to 99.2% of repertoires, were analysed. A TCS score was defined as the ratio between F50 (clonal expansion) and ExV (chaos), using BLOSUM62-based TCRdist between CDR3 peptides within each V-J. Welch's t-statistics and random forest reduced roughly 500 V-J features to roughly 13, which were used in a naive Bayes classifier (R e1071). Thyroid-blood repertoire similarity was quantified with the Morisita-Horn index. TCRdb reworked the public reads: Q25 trimming with fastp, MiXCR clone assembly, productive beta chains retained. Identical CDR3 protein sequences are pooled into one entry, listed with their most common genes and DNA. The V and J calls and clone size are TCRdb's, not the authors'. Counted in this sample were around 580,000 distinct CDR3 sequences; 35% to 55% of them appeared once. Jointly, the top ten make up about 8% of the sample.

Stable Graves' hyperthyroidism was defined as no progression to ophthalmopathy during 18 months of follow-up. Hyperthyroidism patients were aged 18 to 65 years and newly diagnosed, with disease duration of less than 2 months. Patients with uncontrolled infections, other autoimmune diseases, pregnancy or lactation were excluded. Diagnoses were based on clinical symptoms, serum thyroxine and TRAb, thyroid ultrasound and orbital computed tomography. Trizol reagent was used to extract total RNA, and RNA quality was then checked on an Agilent 2100 Bioanalyzer. Source material: peripheral blood or thyroid tissue (not recorded which). This sequence originates from a woman in her late teens or twenties with Graves' hyperthyroidism.

The CDR3 reads as follows: CSAGRSTYEQYF. The base sequence is TGCAGTGCTGGCAGGTCTACCTACGAGCAGTACTTC. The chain is assembled from TRBV20-1 and TRBJ2-7; no D gene call is confident. Trimming removed 5 bases from V and 2 bases from J, leaving 10 bases between the germline ends. The CDR3 runs 12 residues from the cysteine to the phenylalanine. The retained sequence is limited to the CDR3, 36 bases, with the frame set at the first base. The germline V gene (reference sequence) provides CDR1 DFQATT and CDR2 SNEGSKA.